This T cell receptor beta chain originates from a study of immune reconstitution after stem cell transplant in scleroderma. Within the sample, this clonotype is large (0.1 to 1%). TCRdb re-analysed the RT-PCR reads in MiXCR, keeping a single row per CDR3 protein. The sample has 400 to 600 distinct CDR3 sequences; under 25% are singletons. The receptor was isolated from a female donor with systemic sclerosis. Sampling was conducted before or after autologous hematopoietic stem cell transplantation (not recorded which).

The CDR3 sequence is CASSLGQLTMNTEAFF. CDR3 nucleotide sequence: TGTGCCAGCTCTCTTGGACAACTAACCATGAACACTGAAGCTTTCTTT. The chain carries TRBV12-3 or TRBV12-4 and TRBJ1-1; D is perhaps TRBD1 (5 bases). V dropped 8 bases and J dropped 0 bases, with 19 bases sitting between them. The CDR3 runs 16 residues.